This section outlines one T cell receptor beta chain sequence together with its context. Its target is not known. Both 60 Vbeta primers and 13 Jbeta primers went into the PCR. Libraries were prepared by immunoSEQ multiplex PCR; TCRdb keeps only in-frame clonotypes and omits some of them. The profile shows approximately 180,000 clones, more than 60% of them singletons. The data were obtained in a study of cytomegalovirus exposure and HLA in healthy donors. Whole-study results and caveats: Later analysis found that TCR beta chains associated with HLA were more clonally expanded than other, equally common chains. The authors later linked a missense DCLRE1C variant to TCR beta V- and J-gene trimming.

Trimming left V 4 bases short and J 3 bases short, with 15 bases between. The CDR3 has 16 residues. CDR1 is MGHDK and CDR2 is SYGVNS in the germline V gene. Source material: PBMCs. The V call is TRBV25-1, the J call TRBJ1-4; D uncertain. This receptor was obtained from a woman aged 25 to 45 in good health and CMV-seropositive. CDR3 amino acids: CASSGLPGSSNEKLFF. Written as DNA, the CDR3 is TGTGCCAGCAGTGGACTCCCGGGGTCCTCTAATGAAAAACTGTTTTTT.